Given below is one TCR beta chain in context. Its target is not known. The sample comes from a study of blood T cells in healthy people across ages. Combining a sample-barcoded 5' primer with a J-beta primer mix, a second PCR ran for roughly 7 to 12 cycles. Carrying 12 random nucleotides, a template-switch adaptor labeled each individual cDNA molecule. Via MiXCR, TCRdb re-called the 5' RACE reads, giving one row per CDR3 protein. This repertoire shows under 800,000 distinct CDR3 sequences, 43% found once; its top ten account for under 25%. Per the germline V gene, CDR1 is MNHEY and CDR2 is SVGEGT. The CDR3 is made up of 12 amino acids. Study-wide results and limits: Both naive CD4+ cell counts and diversity were greater in long-lived donors than in aged donors.

The specimen sequenced was blood. The chain carries TRBV6-2 or TRBV6-3 and TRBJ2-7; D may be TRBD1 or TRBD2 (5 bases each). The DNA end lines up better with TRBJ2-5; the J call may be wrong. This clonotype originated in a woman aged 55-69 years in good health. CDR3 sequence (DNA): TGTGCCAGCAGTTACGAGGGGGAGACCCAGTACTTC. Protein sequence: CASSYEGETQYF.